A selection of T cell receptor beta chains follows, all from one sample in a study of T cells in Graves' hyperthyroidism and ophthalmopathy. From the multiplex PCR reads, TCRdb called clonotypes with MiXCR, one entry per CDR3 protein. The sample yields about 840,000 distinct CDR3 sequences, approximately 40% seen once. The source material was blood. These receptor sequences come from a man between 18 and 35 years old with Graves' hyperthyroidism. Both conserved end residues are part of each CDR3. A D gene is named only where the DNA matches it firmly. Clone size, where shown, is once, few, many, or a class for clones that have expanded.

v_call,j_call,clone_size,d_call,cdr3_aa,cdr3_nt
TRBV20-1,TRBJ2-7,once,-,CSANSAVRVYERYF,TGCAGTGCTAACTCAGCAGTTAGAGTTTACGAGCGGTACTTC
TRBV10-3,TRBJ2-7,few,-,CAISKVASGDLRQYF,TGTGCCATCAGTAAAGTCGCGTCCGGGGACCTCAGGCAGTACTTC
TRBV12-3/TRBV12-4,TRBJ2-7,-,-,CASSLAGFDEQYF,TGTGCCAGCAGTTTAGCAGGGTTCGACGAGCAGTACTTC
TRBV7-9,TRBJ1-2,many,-,CASSLVGFNYGYTF,TGTGCCAGCAGCTTGGTCGGTTTTAACTATGGCTACACCTTC
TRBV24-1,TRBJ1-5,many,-,CATSATGRVSNQPQHF,TGTGCCACCAGTGCTACAGGGAGAGTTAGCAATCAGCCCCAGCATTTT
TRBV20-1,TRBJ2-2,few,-,CSASRSSGELFF,TGCAGTGCCTCTCGATCGAGCGGGGAGCTGTTTTTT
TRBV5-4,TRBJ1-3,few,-,CASSLDRAAGNTIYF,TGTGCCAGCAGCTTGGATAGGGCTGCTGGAAACACCATATATTTT
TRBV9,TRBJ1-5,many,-,CASSPTDSNQPQHF,TGTGCCAGCAGCCCCACGGACAGCAATCAGCCCCAGCATTTT
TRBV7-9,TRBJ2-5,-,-,CASSLIRSGPEETQYF,TGTGCCAGCAGCTTAATTCGTTCGGGGCCGGAGGAGACCCAGTACTTC
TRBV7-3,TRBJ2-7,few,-,CASSLTGGMPHEQYF,TGTGCCAGCAGCTTAACGGGCGGGATGCCCCACGAGCAGTACTTC
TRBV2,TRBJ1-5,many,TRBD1,CASSGQGNQPQHF,TGTGCCAGTAGTGGACAGGGGAATCAACCCCAGCATTTT
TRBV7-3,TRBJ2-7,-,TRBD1,CASRLGQGGHEQYF,TGTGCCAGCAGATTGGGACAGGGGGGCCACGAGCAGTACTTC
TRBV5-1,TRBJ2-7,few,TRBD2,CASSSLGGNEQYF,TGCGCCAGCAGCTCCTTGGGGGGGAACGAGCAGTACTTC
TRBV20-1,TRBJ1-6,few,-,CSARDLGSLGDSPLHF,TGCAGTGCTAGAGATCTAGGGAGCTTGGGGGATTCACCCCTCCACTTT
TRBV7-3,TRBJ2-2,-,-,CASRASSNTGELFF,TGTGCCAGCCGAGCGTCTTCGAACACCGGGGAGCTGTTTTTT
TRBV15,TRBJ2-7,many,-,CATSPGNEQYF,TGTGCCACCAGCCCGGGGAACGAGCAGTACTTC
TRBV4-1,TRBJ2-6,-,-,CASSQEGGEFGANVLTF,TGCGCCAGCAGCCAAGAAGGAGGGGAATTTGGGGCCAACGTCCTGACTTTC
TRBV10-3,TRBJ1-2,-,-,CAISESWDTYGYTF,TGTGCCATCAGTGAGTCTTGGGATACTTATGGCTACACCTTC
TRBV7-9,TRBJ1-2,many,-,CASSVNYGYTF,TGTGCCAGCAGCGTTAACTATGGCTACACCTTC
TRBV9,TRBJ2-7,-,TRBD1,CASSQATGGGTDEQYF,TGTGCCAGCAGCCAAGCGACAGGGGGCGGGACCGACGAGCAGTACTTC
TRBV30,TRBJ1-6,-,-,CAWSVPEGDSPLHF,TGTGCCTGGAGTGTTCCGGAGGGGGACTCACCCCTCCACTTT
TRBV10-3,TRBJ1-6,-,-,CASSSVPSPLHF,TGTGCCAGCAGTTCCGTACCTTCACCCCTCCACTTT
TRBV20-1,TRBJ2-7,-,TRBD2,CSARDRAGGLYEQYF,TGCAGTGCTAGAGATCGCGCGGGGGGGCTTTACGAGCAGTACTTC
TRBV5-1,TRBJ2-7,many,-,CASRPYLDTRSYEQYF,TGCGCCAGCAGACCGTACCTGGACACGCGCTCCTACGAGCAGTACTTC
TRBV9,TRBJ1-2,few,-,CASSVETAMVPYGYTF,TGTGCCAGCAGCGTAGAGACAGCTATGGTCCCCTATGGCTACACCTTC
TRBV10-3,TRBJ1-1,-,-,CASSSERRGGKTEAFF,TGTGCCAGCAGTTCCGAGCGCCGGGGTGGGAAAACTGAAGCTTTCTTT
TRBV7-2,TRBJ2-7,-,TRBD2,CASSPGTSGTFPYEQYF,TGTGCCAGCAGTCCTGGGACTAGCGGGACGTTCCCCTACGAGCAGTACTTC
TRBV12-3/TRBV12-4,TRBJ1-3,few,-,CASSQAGGNTIYF,TGCGCCAGCAGCCAAGCGGGTGGAAACACCATATATTTT
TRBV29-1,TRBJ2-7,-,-,CSVDGATWGEQYF,TGCAGCGTTGATGGGGCGACCTGGGGGGAGCAGTACTTC
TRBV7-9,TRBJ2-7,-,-,CASSTLGTSSYEQYF,TGTGCCAGCAGCACCCTGGGTACATCCTCCTACGAGCAGTACTTC
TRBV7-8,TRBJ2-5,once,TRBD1,CASSSTGNQETQYF,TGTGCCAGCAGCTCGACAGGGAACCAAGAGACCCAGTACTTC
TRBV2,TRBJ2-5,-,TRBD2,CASSTPGTSDQETQYF,TGTGCCAGCAGTACACCCGGGACTAGCGACCAAGAGACCCAGTACTTC
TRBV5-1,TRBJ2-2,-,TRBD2,CASIPFAGDTGELFF,TGCGCCAGCATTCCATTTGCGGGGGACACCGGGGAGCTGTTTTTT
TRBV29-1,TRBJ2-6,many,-,CSALGETGANVLTF,TGCAGCGCACTAGGGGAAACTGGGGCCAACGTCCTGACTTTC
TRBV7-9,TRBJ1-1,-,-,CASSYLPGNTEAFF,TGTGCCAGCAGCTACCTCCCAGGTAACACTGAAGCTTTCTTT
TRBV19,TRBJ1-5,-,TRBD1,CASSTLQGANQPQHF,TGTGCCAGTAGTACTCTACAGGGGGCCAATCAGCCCCAGCATTTT
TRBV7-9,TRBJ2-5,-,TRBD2,CASSLGDGRETQYF,TGTGCCAGCAGCTTAGGTGACGGGAGGGAGACCCAGTACTTC